Described below is a single T cell receptor (beta chain) sequence and its context. The data belong to a study of T cell responses to AZD1222 COVID-19 vaccine. Clones were read by immunoSEQ multiplex PCR, and TCRdb kept only the in-frame ones, dropping some. The profile shows 90,000 to 150,000 clones, approximately 86% of them singletons. The CDR3 runs to 18 residues. Germline values: CDR1 LNHDA, CDR2 SQIVND (reference sequence). After removal of 8 bases from V and 2 bases from J, the junction contained 12 bases not matched to a gene. This chain uses TRBV19 with TRBJ2-4; the match to TRBD2 covers 13 bases. The sequence came from an adult in good health. This specimen was peripheral blood, taken on day 0 of AZD1222 vaccination. CDR3 residues: CASGMRTSGRGTKNIQYF. The CDR3 DNA follows: TGTGCCAGTGGGATGCGGACTAGCGGGAGAGGTACCAAAAACATTCAGTACTTC.